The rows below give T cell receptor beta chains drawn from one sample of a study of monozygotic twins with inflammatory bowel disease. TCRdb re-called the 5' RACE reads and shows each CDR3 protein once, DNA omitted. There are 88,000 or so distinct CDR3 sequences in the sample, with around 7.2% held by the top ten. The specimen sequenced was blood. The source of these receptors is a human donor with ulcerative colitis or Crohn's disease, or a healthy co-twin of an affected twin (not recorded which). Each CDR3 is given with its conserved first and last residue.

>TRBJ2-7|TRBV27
CASYSRPGEQYF
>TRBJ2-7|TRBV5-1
CASAGDIAYEQYF
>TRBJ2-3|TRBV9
CASSAPGTGKADTQYF
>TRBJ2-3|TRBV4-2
CASNLAAKSDTQYF
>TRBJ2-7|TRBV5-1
CASSRAASYEQYF
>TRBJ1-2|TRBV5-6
CASLRTSGARYGYTF
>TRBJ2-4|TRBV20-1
CRPRGRPLLAKNIQYF
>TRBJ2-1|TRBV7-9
CASSYLGQGANDEQFF
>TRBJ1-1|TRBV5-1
CASQGAANTEAFF
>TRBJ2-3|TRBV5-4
CASSSWVTGASTDTQYF
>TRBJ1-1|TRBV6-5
CASSYGQLNTEAFF
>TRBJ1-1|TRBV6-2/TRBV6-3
CASSTWRRESAEAFF
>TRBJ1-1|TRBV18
CASSPRTDYSTEAFF
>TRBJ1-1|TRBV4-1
CASSQVGTGPKNTEAFF
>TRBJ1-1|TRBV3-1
CASSRHQSAFF
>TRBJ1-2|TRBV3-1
CASSQGRGRGYGYTF
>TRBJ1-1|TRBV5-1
CASSLAPPNTEAFF
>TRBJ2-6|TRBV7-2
CASSLAPGGSSGANVLTF
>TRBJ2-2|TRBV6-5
CASSYSQGTGELFF